This TCR beta chain comes out of a study of blood T cell repertoires in COVID-19. The overall study: PBMCs, B-cell-depleted T cells, or T cells were the source of the cDNA or gDNA that made up the material.

Data came from immunoSEQ multiplex PCR; TCRdb stores just in-frame clones and leaves some out. The table shows more than 300,000 clones, with roughly nine tenths occurring only once. Recovered status in Cohort 3 required two negative PCRs, clearance, or symptom resolution. The V gene lost 2 bases and the J gene lost 7 bases, with 10 bases spanning the gap. CDR3 length: 14 amino acids. Looked up from germline, CDR1 is SGDLS and CDR2 is YYNGEE. This chain links TRBV9 with TRBJ1-6; D perhaps matches TRBD1 (5 bases). Sequenced input: PBMCs or T cells enriched from blood (not recorded which). This TCR was recovered from a woman aged 30 to 39 who had recovered from COVID-19. For the CDR3, the DNA is TGTGCCAGCAGCGTCAGGGATCAGAATTCACCCCTCCACTTT. It yields the protein CASSVRDQNSPLHF.